This T cell receptor (beta chain) derives from a study of cytomegalovirus exposure and HLA in healthy donors. The germline V and J ends were trimmed by 6 bases and 14 bases, with 28 bases remaining between them. The CDR3 runs 15 residues. Germline V gene sequence: CDR1 MNHEY, CDR2 SVGAGI. Use of 60 Vbeta and 13 Jbeta primers characterized the PCR. Using immunoSEQ multiplex PCR, the repertoire was profiled, and TCRdb retains in-frame clones only, with some absent. This sample yields 100,000 to 150,000 clones, of which 75% to 80% are seen a single time; 0.8% to 0.95% belongs to the top ten. This clonotype originated in a woman in her sixties in good health and CMV-seronegative. The sample taken for sequencing was PBMCs. V gene TRBV6-5 combines with J gene TRBJ2-5; D is possibly TRBD2 (7 bases). DNA of the CDR3: TGTGCCAGCAGGGATGGGGGGGCAAACACCTACGAGCAATACTTC. It encodes CASRDGGANTYEQYF.